The T cell receptor beta chain described here comes from a study of CXCR3-negative and CXCR3-positive naive CD8 T cells (dated by TCRdb to about 2019). In the study overall: In total, approximately 140 million TRB reads were obtained, which works out to roughly 1.5 +/- 0.3 million reads per library. Data from roughly twelve donors, pooled across two independent experiments, went into the diversity and physicochemical repertoire analyses. TRBV-TRBJ cluster analysis included naive subsets from about five donors and memory cells from 3 donors. Overall study results and their limits: Compared with CXCR3-negative naive cells, CXCR3-positive naive cells had TRB CDR3s with higher hydrophobicity (lower Kidera factor 4), lower energy, and higher strength and volume indices. Surface CD5, linked to self-reactivity in mice, was comparable between naive subsets; TCR interaction strength was therefore also inferred from TRB CDR3 physicochemical properties. Comparably high repertoire diversity was found in both naive subsets, whereas much lower repertoire diversity was found in memory CD8+ T cells. Naive CXCR3-negative and CXCR3-positive cells from the same donor showed similar TRBV-TRBJ usage, whereas memory cells showed distinct patterns. Because CXCR3 expression was partially decreased after cryopreservation, freshly isolated PBMCs were used for most assays.

Instrument used: NextSeq 550. The Human TCR Profiling Kit (MiLaboratory) was used to prepare UMI-labeled 5' RACE TRB cDNA libraries. cDNA synthesis used the entire amount of extracted RNA, and PCR amplification then used the entire amount of cDNA produced. The libraries were made side by side, with each library going through the same number of PCR cycles. The authors' pipeline ran thus. With a minimum of two reads required per UMI, MIGEC and MiXCR pulled out about 50,000 +/- 10,000 unique UMI-labeled TRB cDNA molecules from each library. On average, each library contained approximately 40,000 +/- 10,000 functional in-frame TRB CDR3 nucleotide clonotypes without stop codons. After each sample was downsampled to 5000 UMI-labeled TRB molecules, VDJtools was used to calculate diversity metrics such as normalized Shannon-Wiener and Chao1. Clonotype-size-weighted physicochemical properties of the central five CDR3 residues (interaction energy, strength, volume and Kidera factor 4) were computed in VDJtools. Each entry corresponds to one CDR3 protein sequence from reads that TCRdb reprocessed, and DNA is not given. The V and J calls, along with clone size, are taken from TCRdb and not from the paper's own processing. The sample table records more than 50,000 distinct CDR3 sequences. Of the sample, about 0.42% falls within the top ten clones.

For this clonotype: Which antigen it targets is not known.

The CDR3, cysteine through phenylalanine, is 14 amino acids long. DNA is not on record. The germline V gene sets CDR1 to KGHSH and CDR2 to LQKENI. For each CD8+ T cell subset, flow sorting was done in triplicate, and roughly 320,000 cells per subset went directly into RLT lysis buffer. Naive CD8+ T cells were defined stringently as CD45RO-CCR7+CD27+CD95- to exclude memory contaminants. Using standard density gradient centrifugation, peripheral blood mononuclear cells were isolated from buffy coats. A FACSAria III was used to flow-sort naive CXCR3-negative and CXCR3-positive CD8+ T cells. An RNeasy Mini Kit was used to extract total RNA from the sorted cells.

The sequencing input was naive CXCR3- CD8+ T cells from blood. The label giving this sample's cell subset or site can be read as: CD45RO-CCR7+CD27+CD95- naive CD8+ T cells lacking CXCR3 (TNR3-). This chain joins TRBV18 to TRBJ2-5. This sequence was found in a human donor in good health. Some clones in this sample may be carry-over from other donors' samples. CDR3 reads: CASSPPSYQETQYF.